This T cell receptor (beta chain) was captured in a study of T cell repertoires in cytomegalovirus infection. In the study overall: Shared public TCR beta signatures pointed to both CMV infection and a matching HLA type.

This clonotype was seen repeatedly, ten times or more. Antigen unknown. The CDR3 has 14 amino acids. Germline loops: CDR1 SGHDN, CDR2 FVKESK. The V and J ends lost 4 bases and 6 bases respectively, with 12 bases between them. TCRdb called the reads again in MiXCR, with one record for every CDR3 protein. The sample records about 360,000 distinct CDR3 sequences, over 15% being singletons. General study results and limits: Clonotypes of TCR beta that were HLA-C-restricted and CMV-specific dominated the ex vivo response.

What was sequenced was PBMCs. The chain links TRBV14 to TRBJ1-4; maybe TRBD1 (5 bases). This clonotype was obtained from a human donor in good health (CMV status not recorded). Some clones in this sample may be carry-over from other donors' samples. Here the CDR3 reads CASSPGLRDEKLFF. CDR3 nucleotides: TGTGCCAGCAGCCCGGGGCTAAGGGATGAAAAACTGTTTTTT.